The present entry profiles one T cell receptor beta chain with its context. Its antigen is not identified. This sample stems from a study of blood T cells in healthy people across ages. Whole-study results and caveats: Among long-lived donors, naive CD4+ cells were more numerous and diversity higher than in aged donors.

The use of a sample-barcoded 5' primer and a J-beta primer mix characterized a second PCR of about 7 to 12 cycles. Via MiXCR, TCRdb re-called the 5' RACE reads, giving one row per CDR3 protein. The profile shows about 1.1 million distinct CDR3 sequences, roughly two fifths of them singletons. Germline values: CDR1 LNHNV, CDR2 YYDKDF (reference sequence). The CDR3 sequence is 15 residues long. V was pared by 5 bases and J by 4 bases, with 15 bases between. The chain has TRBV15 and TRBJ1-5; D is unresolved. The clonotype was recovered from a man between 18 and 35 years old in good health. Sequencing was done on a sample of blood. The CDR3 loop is CATSHRRDSNQPQHF. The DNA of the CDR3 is TGTGCCACCAGCCATCGGCGGGATTCGAATCAGCCCCAGCATTTT.